This T cell receptor (beta chain) was captured in a study of T cell repertoires in cytomegalovirus infection. Study at large: Signatures in public TCR beta sequences pointed to both CMV infection and matching HLA type. Study conclusions and caveats: Clonotype analysis showed dominance of the ex vivo response by HLA-C-restricted CMV-specific TCR beta clonotypes.

A note on this clonotype: What it binds is not known.

MiXCR, applied by TCRdb to the reads, yields one record per CDR3 protein. The profile shows some 300,000 distinct CDR3 sequences, 15% to 20% of them singletons. Germline loops: CDR1 KGHDR, CDR2 SFDVKD. This CDR3 region has 17 residues. The V and J ends lost 6 bases and 2 bases respectively, with 21 bases between them. The sequence came from a human donor in good health (CMV status not recorded). Some clones in this sample may be carry-over from other donors' samples. Source material: PBMCs. The gene calls are TRBV24-1 and TRBJ2-5; tentative D call: TRBD1 (6 bases). Here the CDR3 DNA reads TGTGCCACCAGTCCGAGGGGGAAGAGCGTCTATCAAGAGACCCAGTACTTC. Translating gives CATSPRGKSVYQETQYF.